There are a few counts of the clone carrying this TCR beta chain. In the source study's methods: Amplification of reference gene primers was used by the study to estimate nucleated cell counts. TCRdb's copy holds only in-frame clones and misses some; the assay was immunoSEQ multiplex PCR. That table supplies the V and J calls and clone size; D and trimming were determined from the DNA. The table shows nearly 80,000 clones, with roughly 80% occurring only once. These data belong to a study of blood T cell repertoires in COVID-19. Background on the study: Donors in the United States, Italy and Spain gave samples during acute or convalescent COVID-19. T cells, B-cell-depleted T cells, or PBMCs provided the cDNA or gDNA that served as material.

The TCR was taken from a woman in her sixties or seventies with acute or convalescent COVID-19. The source material was peripheral blood.

CDR3 sequence reads: CASSIIGGVSNQPQHF. Written as DNA, the CDR3 is TGTGCCAGTAGTATTATAGGAGGGGTTAGCAATCAGCCCCAGCATTTT. This chain connects TRBV19 to TRBJ1-5; D perhaps matches TRBD1 (5 bases). There are 16 residues in the CDR3. Trimming left V 3 bases short and J 0 bases short, with 12 bases between. Germline CDR1 reads LNHDA; CDR2 reads SQIVND (reference sequence).